This entry features one T cell receptor (beta chain) sequence. The antigen this receptor binds is unknown. Base qualities are not provided; no much larger clone lies one nucleotide away. This specimen comes from a study of blood T cell repertoires in COVID-19 (dated by TCRdb to 2020 to 2022). Background on the whole study: Collaborator samples came from the United States, Italy and Spain and covered acute and convalescent phases of COVID-19. The material from the prospective study consisted of cDNA or gDNA derived from T cells, B-cell-depleted T cells, or PBMCs. Subjects who had been exposed to COVID-19, were actively infected with it, or had recovered from it provided the deeply sampled blood TCRbeta repertoires that made up the dataset. The repertoires were released in a freely available public database meant as a resource for research on the immune response to SARS-CoV-2. The samples were drawn from the first 160 participants of the ongoing ImmuneRACE study and from about 1,200 subjects provided by 6 global collaborators. A de-identified subject ID, COVID-19 status, age in years and sex were almost always included in the sample metadata. HLA class I and class II types, where available, came from metadata supplied by the sample provider rather than from assay-based typing.

In Seattle, one collaborating source enrolled patients while the infection was active and tracked those patients longitudinally over the course of disease. Whole blood was collected in K2EDTA tubes by collaborating institutions according to the institutions' own protocols. Collaborator samples were shipped for TCRbeta analysis as frozen whole blood, isolated PBMCs, or DNA extracted from either sample type. Broad study findings and their caveats: Clinical and demographic metadata were provided uncurated, with the amount varying by source and participant.

The CDR3 goes from the cysteine to the phenylalanine over 17 residues. The retained sequence is limited to the CDR3, 51 bases, with the frame set at the first base. Via the germline V gene (reference sequence), CDR1 is LNHNV and CDR2 YYDKDF. V and J are trimmed by 2 bases and 3 bases, and the gene matches miss 12 bases of the junction. TCRbeta CDR3 regions were amplified from genomic DNA by means of the immunoSEQ Assay, a bias-controlled multiplex PCR. The published analysis was carried out like this. The number of nucleated cells in each sample was estimated from the amplification of reference gene primers within the assay. To quantify the absolute abundance of each unique TCRbeta CDR3 rearrangement, sequence reads were collapsed and filtered. For each sample, productive Simpson clonality was calculated as the square root of Simpson's diversity index over productive rearrangements. In TCRdb, the immuneACCESS table is reduced to in-frame sequences with V and J assigned. These tables do not hold every clone; where another copy was compared, an unresolved V gene accounts for under half, and the others remain unexplained. That table supplies the V and J calls and clone size; D and trimming were determined from the DNA. This sample gives about 97,000 clones in total; almost 90% of them show up just once. The ten largest clones represent around 2.2% of the sample.

The clonotype comes from a middle-aged man with COVID-19, enrolled during active disease. The sample consisted of peripheral blood. The chain uses TRBV15 and TRBJ1-2, with 7 junctional bases fitting TRBD1. The CDR3: CATSRYFTGTADYGYTF. The nucleotide sequence reads TGTGCCACCAGCAGATACTTCACCGGGACAGCGGACTATGGCTACACCTTC.